This T cell receptor beta chain was observed in a study of blood T cell repertoires in COVID-19. Overall study context: T cells, B-cell-depleted T cells, or PBMCs provided the cDNA or gDNA that served as material.

Germline V lookup: CDR1 GTSNPN, CDR2 SVGIG (reference sequence). J gave up 2 bases and V 0 bases, and 4 bases lay outside the gene matches. The CDR3 loop spans 14 amino acids. Original methodology: How many nucleated cells were present was estimated from reference gene primer amplification. The assay was immunoSEQ multiplex PCR, and TCRdb's table has in-frame clones only and misses some. From that table come the V and J calls and clone size; the DNA was used to work out D and trimming. The table lists over 250,000 clones, about four fifths of them singletons. The sequenced sample was peripheral blood. The rearrangement uses TRBV30 and TRBJ2-7; 7 positions agree with TRBD2. This clonotype was obtained from a woman between 50 and 59 years old who had recovered from COVID-19. DNA for the CDR3: TGTGCCTGGAGTGTAGGGAGGGGCCCCTACGAGCAGTACTTC. It codes for CAWSVGRGPYEQYF.